The following is a T cell receptor beta chain sequence with its context. The CDR3 loop spans 16 amino acids. Germline V gene sequence: CDR1 WSHSY, CDR2 SAAADI. The junction had 8 bases not matched to a gene; V was cut back by 2 bases and J by 1 base. This sample is part of a study of shared clonotypes between healthy human individuals. TCRdb's table, derived via immunoSEQ multiplex PCR, lists solely in-frame clones and lacks some. The sample consists of approximately 700,000 clones, 73% of them appearing once. The TCR comes from a woman in her twenties or thirties in good health. Material for sequencing was memory CD4+ T cells sorted from blood. Described subset: CD45RA-negative fraction. V gene TRBV10-2 combines with J gene TRBJ2-7; 7 bases align to TRBD1. CDR3: CASSERRVDRSYEQYF. The DNA for the CDR3 is TGCGCCAGCAGTGAGAGGCGGGTGGACAGGTCCTACGAGCAGTACTTC.